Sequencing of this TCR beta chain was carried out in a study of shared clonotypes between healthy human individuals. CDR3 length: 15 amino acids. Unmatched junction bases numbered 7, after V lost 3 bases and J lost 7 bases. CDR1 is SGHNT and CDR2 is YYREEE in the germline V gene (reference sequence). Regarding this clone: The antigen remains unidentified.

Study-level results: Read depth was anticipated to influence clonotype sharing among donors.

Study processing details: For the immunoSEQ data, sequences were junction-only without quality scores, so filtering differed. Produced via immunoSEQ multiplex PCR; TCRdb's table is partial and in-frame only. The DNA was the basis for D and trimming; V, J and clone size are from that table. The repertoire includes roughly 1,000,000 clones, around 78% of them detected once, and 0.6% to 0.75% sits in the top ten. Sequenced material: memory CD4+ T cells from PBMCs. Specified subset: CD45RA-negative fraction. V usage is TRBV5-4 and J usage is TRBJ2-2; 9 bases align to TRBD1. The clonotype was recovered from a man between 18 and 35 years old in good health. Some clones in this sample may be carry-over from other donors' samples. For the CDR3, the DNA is TGTGCCAGCAGCTCGAACAGGGGGCAGGACGGGGAGCTGTTTTTT. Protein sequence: CASSSNRGQDGELFF.